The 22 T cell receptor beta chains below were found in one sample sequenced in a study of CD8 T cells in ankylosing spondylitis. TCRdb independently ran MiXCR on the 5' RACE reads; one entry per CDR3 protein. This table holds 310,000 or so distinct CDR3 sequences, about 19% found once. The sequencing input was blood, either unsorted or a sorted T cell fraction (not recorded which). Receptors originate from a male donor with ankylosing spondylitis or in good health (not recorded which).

The CDR3 sequence is CASRPRGGPWRETQYF. The CDR3 DNA follows: TGTGCCAGCAGACCCAGGGGGGGGCCATGGAGAGAGACCCAGTACTTC. This rearrangement joins TRBV7-8 to TRBJ2-5; D assignment may be TRBD1 or TRBD2 (7 bases each). This CDR3 has 16 residues. From germline, CDR1 is SGHVS and CDR2 FQNEAQ. The V end was cut by 6 bases, the J end by 4 bases, with 21 bases between.

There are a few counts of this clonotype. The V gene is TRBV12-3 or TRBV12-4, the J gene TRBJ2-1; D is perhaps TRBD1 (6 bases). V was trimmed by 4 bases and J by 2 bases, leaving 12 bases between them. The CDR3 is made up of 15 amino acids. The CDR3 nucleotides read TGTGCCAGCAGTTGGGTGGGGGCTGCCTACAATGAGCAGTTCTTC. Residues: CASSWVGAAYNEQFF.

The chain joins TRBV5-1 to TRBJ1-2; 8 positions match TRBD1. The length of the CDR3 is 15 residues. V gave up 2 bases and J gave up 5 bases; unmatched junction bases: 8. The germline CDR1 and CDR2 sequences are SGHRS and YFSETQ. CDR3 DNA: TGCGCCAGCAGCTTCCAGGGGGCTGAGGAGTATGGCTACACCTTC. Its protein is CASSFQGAEEYGYTF. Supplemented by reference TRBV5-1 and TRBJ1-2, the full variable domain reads KAGVTQTPRYLIKTRGQQVTLSCSPISGHRSVSWYQQTPGQGLQFLFEYFSETQRNKGNFPGRFSGRQFSNSRSEMNVSTLELGDSALYLCASSFQGAEEYGYTFGSGTRLTVV.

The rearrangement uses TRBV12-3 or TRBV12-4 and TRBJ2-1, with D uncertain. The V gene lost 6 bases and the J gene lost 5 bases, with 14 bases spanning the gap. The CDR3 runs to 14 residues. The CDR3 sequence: CASSLGLFDNEQFF. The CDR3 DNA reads TGTGCCAGCAGCCTAGGGCTGTTTGACAATGAGCAGTTCTTC.

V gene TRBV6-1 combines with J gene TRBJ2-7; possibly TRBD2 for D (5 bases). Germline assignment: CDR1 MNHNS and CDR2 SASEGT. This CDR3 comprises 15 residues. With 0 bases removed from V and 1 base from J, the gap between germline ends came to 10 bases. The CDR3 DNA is TGTGCCAGCAGTGAAGCGCCGCAGCGGTCCTACGAGCAGTACGTC. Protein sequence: CASSEAPQRSYEQYV.

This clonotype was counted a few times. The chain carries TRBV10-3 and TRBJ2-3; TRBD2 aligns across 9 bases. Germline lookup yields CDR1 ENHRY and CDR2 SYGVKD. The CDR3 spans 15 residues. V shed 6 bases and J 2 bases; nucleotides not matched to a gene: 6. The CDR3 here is CAIRAGLANTDTQYF. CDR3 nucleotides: TGTGCCATCAGGGCCGGACTAGCGAACACAGATACGCAGTATTTT.

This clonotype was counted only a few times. CDR3 DNA sequence: TGCAGTGCTAGTACGGGGACTAGCGGCACAGATACGCAGTATTTT. Residues: CSASTGTSGTDTQYF. The chain has TRBV20-1 and TRBJ2-3, with TRBD2 matching over 10 bases. V was pared by 3 bases and J by 1 base, with 4 bases of the junction left unmatched. The CDR3 runs to 15 residues. CDR1 DFQATT and CDR2 SNEGSKA come from the germline V gene (reference sequence).

CDR3 in DNA: TGTGCCAGCAGTTACTCTACAGTAGGAGAAAAACTGTTTTTT. It encodes CASSYSTVGEKLFF. The rearrangement links TRBV6-5 to TRBJ1-4; no reliable D call. The CDR3 runs 14 residues. The germline V and J ends were trimmed by 0 bases and 8 bases, with 10 bases remaining between them. CDR1 is MNHEY and CDR2 is SVGAGI in the germline V gene.

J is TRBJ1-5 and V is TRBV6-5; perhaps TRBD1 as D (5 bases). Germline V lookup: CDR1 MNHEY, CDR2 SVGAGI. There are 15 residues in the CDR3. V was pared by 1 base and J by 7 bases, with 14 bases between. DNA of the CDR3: TGTGCCAGCAGTTACTTGGACATCCCGGGGCAGCCCCAGCATTTT. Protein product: CASSYLDIPGQPQHF.

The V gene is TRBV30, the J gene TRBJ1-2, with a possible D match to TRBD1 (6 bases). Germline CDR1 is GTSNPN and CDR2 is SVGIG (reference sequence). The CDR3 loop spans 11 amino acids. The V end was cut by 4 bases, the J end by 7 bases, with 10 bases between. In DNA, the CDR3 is TGTGCCTGGACACAGGGATTTGGCTACACCTTC. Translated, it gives CAWTQGFGYTF.

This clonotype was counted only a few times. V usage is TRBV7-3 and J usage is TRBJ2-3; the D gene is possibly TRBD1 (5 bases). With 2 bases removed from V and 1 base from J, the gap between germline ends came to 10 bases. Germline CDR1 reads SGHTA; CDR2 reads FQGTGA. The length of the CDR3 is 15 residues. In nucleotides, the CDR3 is TGTGCCAGCAGCTTATCGCCAGGGCGCACAGATACGCAGTATTTT. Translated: CASSLSPGRTDTQYF.

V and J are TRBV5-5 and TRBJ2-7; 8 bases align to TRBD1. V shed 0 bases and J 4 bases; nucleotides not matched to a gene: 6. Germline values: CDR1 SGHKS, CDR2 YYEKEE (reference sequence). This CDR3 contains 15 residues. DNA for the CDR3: TGTGCCAGCAGCTTGGCACAGGGGGTTTCGTACGAGCAGTACGTC. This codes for CASSLAQGVSYEQYV.

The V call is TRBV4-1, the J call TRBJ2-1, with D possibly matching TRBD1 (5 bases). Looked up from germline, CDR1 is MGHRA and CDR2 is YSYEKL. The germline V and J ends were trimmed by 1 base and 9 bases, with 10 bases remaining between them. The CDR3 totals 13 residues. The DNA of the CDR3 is TGCGCCAGCAGCCAAGTTTCAGGGATTGAGCAGTTCTTC. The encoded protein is CASSQVSGIEQFF.

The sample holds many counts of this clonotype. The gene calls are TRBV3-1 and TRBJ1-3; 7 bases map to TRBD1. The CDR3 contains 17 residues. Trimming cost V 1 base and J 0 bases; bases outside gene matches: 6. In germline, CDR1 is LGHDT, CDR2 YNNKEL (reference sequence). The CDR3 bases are TGTGCCAGCAGCCAAGCAGGGGGAGGGCGCTCTGGAAACACCATATATTTT. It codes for CASSQAGGGRSGNTIYF.

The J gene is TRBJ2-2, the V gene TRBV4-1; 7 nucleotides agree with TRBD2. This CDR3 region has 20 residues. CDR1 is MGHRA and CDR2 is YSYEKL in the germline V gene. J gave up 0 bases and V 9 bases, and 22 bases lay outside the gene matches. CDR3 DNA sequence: TGCGCCAGATACCATCAGACTAGCTCCCTCGAAAGGTCGAACACCGGGGAGCTGTTTTTT. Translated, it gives CARYHQTSSLERSNTGELFF.

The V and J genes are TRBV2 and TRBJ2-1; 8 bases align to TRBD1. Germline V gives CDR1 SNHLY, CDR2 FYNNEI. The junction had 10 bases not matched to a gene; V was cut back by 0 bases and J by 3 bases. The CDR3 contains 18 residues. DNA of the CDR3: TGTGCCAGCAGTGAAGCGAGACAGGGGTTAGAGCTCTACAATGAGCAGTTCTTC. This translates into CASSEARQGLELYNEQFF.

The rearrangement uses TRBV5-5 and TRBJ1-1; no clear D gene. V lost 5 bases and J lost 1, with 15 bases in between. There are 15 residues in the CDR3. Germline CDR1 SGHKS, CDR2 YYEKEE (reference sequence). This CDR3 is CASSQTAVSNTEAFF. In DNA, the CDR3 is TGTGCCAGCAGTCAAACAGCAGTTTCGAACACTGAAGCTTTCTTT. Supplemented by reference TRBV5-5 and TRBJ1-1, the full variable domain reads DAGVTQSPTHLIKTRGQQVTLRCSPISGHKSVSWYQQVLGQGPQFIFQYYEKEERGRGNFPDRFSARQFPNYSSELNVNALLLGDSALYLCASSQTAVSNTEAFFGQGTRLTVV.

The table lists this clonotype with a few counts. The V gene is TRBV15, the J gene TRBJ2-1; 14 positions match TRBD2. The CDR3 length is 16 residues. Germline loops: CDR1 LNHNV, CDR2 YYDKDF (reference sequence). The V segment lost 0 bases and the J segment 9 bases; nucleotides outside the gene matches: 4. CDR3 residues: CATSRDPGLAGGEQFF. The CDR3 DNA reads TGTGCCACCAGCAGAGACCCAGGACTAGCGGGAGGTGAGCAGTTCTTC.

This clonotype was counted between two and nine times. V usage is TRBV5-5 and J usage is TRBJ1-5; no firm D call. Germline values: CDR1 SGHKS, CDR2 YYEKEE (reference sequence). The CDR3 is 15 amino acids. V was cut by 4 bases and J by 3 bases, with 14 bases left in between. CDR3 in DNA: TGTGCCAGCAGCCCTACGCCGGGGTACAATCAGCCCCAGCATTTT. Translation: CASSPTPGYNQPQHF. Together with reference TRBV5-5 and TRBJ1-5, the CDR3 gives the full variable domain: DAGVTQSPTHLIKTRGQQVTLRCSPISGHKSVSWYQQVLGQGPQFIFQYYEKEERGRGNFPDRFSARQFPNYSSELNVNALLLGDSALYLCASSPTPGYNQPQHFGDGTRLSIL.

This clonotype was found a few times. The CDR3 nucleotides are TGCAGTGCTAGAGATCCGGGAGGGTCCAACATTCAGTACTTC. Translation: CSARDPGGSNIQYF. V is TRBV20-1 and J is TRBJ2-4; 8 nucleotides line up with TRBD2. The CDR3 covers 14 residues. With 0 bases clipped from V and 7 bases from J, the junction kept 5 bases outside the gene matches. Germline CDR1 and CDR2: DFQATT and SNEGSKA (reference sequence).

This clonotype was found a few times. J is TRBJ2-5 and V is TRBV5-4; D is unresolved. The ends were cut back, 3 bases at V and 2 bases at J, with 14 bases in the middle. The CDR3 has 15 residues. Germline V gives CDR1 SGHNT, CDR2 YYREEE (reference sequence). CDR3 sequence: CASSSARAEQETQYF. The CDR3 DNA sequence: TGTGCCAGCAGCTCCGCCCGGGCTGAACAAGAGACCCAGTACTTC.

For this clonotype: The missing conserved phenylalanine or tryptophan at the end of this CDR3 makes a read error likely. The CDR3 nucleotides read TGTGCCAGTACGAGGGGTTTGGGCACTGAAGCTTTCCTT. Amino acids: CASTRGLGTEAFL. J is TRBJ1-1 and V is TRBV6-1; the D gene is possibly TRBD1 (5 bases). This CDR3 contains 13 residues. V was trimmed by 9 bases and J by 4 bases, leaving 15 bases between them. The V gene's germline CDR1 is MNHNS and CDR2 SASEGT.